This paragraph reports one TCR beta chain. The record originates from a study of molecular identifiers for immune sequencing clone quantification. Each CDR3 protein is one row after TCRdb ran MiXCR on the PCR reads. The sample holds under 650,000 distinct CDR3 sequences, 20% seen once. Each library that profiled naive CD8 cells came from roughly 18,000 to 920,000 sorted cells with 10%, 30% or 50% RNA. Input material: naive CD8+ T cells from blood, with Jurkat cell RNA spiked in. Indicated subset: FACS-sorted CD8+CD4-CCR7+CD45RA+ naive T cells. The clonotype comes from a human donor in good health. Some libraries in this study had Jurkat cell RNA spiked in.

The CDR3 loop reads CASSLERRSYNEQFF. The CDR3 nucleotides read TGCGCCAGCAGCTTGGAAAGACGGTCCTACAATGAGCAGTTCTTC. V usage is TRBV5-1 and J usage is TRBJ2-1; D call uncertain. Trimming took 0 bases from V and 1 from J, leaving 8 bases between them. Germline V gene sequence: CDR1 SGHRS, CDR2 YFSETQ. The CDR3 is made up of 15 amino acids.